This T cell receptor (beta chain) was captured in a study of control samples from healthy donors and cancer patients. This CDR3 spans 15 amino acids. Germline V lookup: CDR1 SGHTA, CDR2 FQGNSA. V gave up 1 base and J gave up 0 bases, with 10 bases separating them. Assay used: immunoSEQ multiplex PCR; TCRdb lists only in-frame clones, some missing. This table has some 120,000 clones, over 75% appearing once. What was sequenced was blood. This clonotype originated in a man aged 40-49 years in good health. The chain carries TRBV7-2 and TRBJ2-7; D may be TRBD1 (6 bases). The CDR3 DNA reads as TGTGCCAGCAGCTTAGATGACAGGCGCTCCTACGAGCAGTACTTC. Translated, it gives CASSLDDRRSYEQYF.